A single T cell receptor (beta chain) is shown here with its context. No antigen is known for it. Alongside a J-beta primer mix, a sample-barcoded 5' primer served in a second PCR lasting roughly 7 to 11 cycles. Each CDR3 protein is one row after TCRdb ran MiXCR on the 5' RACE reads. Of about 760,000 distinct CDR3 sequences listed, approximately 60% are singletons. V shed 5 bases and J 4 bases; nucleotides not matched to a gene: 10. This CDR3 is 15 amino acids long. The study drew donors from healthy Caucasian individuals in Russia aged roughly 6 to 95. The data are from a study of blood T cells in healthy people across ages. As for the study in general: About one barcoded beta molecule per two T cells came from capture by template switching.

Study results and caveats: The fall in TCR beta diversity per million T cells was roughly linear with age. Donors of long life had a larger count of naive CD4+ cells and greater diversity than aged donors.

The sample comprised blood. This clonotype was obtained from a man aged 35 to 55 in good health. The V and J genes are TRBV12-3 or TRBV12-4 and TRBJ1-2; 7 nucleotides agree with TRBD1. CDR3 protein: CASSPGTEFPYGYTF. DNA for the CDR3: TGTGCCAGCAGTCCGGGGACAGAGTTCCCCTATGGCTACACCTTC.